The 2 T cell receptor beta chains below come from one sample, sequenced in a study of T-cell reconstitution after alpha-beta-depleted transplantation in children. Unique molecular identifiers were used in preparing the TCRbeta library. A single record per CDR3 protein comes from TCRdb applying MiXCR to the PCR reads. Of about 58,000 distinct CDR3 sequences listed, approximately 43% are singletons. The source was PBMCs, mostly from graft donor cells, collected 360 days after TCRalphabeta/CD19-depleted stem cell transplant. Every receptor here comes from a male patient younger than 18 who had a stem cell transplant for acute lymphoblastic leukemia, so the T cells may come from the graft donor.

This chain links TRBV9 with TRBJ1-2; TRBD1 matches 9 bases. CDR1 and CDR2 from the germline V gene are SGDLS and YYNGEE. The CDR3 sequence is 15 residues long. J lost 0 bases, V lost 0 bases, and 0 bases had no gene match. The CDR3: CASSVGDRANYGYTF. CDR3 DNA sequence: TGTGCCAGCAGCGTAGGGGACAGGGCTAACTATGGCTACACCTTC.

CDR3 sequence (DNA): TGTGCCAGCAGTTCCCTTACCAGAGACTATGGCTACACCTTC. Protein product: CASSSLTRDYGYTF. This rearrangement joins TRBV12-3 or TRBV12-4 to TRBJ1-2; D remains ambiguous. Trimming took off 4 bases at V and 3 bases at J, with 12 bases between the two ends. CDR3 length: 14 residues.